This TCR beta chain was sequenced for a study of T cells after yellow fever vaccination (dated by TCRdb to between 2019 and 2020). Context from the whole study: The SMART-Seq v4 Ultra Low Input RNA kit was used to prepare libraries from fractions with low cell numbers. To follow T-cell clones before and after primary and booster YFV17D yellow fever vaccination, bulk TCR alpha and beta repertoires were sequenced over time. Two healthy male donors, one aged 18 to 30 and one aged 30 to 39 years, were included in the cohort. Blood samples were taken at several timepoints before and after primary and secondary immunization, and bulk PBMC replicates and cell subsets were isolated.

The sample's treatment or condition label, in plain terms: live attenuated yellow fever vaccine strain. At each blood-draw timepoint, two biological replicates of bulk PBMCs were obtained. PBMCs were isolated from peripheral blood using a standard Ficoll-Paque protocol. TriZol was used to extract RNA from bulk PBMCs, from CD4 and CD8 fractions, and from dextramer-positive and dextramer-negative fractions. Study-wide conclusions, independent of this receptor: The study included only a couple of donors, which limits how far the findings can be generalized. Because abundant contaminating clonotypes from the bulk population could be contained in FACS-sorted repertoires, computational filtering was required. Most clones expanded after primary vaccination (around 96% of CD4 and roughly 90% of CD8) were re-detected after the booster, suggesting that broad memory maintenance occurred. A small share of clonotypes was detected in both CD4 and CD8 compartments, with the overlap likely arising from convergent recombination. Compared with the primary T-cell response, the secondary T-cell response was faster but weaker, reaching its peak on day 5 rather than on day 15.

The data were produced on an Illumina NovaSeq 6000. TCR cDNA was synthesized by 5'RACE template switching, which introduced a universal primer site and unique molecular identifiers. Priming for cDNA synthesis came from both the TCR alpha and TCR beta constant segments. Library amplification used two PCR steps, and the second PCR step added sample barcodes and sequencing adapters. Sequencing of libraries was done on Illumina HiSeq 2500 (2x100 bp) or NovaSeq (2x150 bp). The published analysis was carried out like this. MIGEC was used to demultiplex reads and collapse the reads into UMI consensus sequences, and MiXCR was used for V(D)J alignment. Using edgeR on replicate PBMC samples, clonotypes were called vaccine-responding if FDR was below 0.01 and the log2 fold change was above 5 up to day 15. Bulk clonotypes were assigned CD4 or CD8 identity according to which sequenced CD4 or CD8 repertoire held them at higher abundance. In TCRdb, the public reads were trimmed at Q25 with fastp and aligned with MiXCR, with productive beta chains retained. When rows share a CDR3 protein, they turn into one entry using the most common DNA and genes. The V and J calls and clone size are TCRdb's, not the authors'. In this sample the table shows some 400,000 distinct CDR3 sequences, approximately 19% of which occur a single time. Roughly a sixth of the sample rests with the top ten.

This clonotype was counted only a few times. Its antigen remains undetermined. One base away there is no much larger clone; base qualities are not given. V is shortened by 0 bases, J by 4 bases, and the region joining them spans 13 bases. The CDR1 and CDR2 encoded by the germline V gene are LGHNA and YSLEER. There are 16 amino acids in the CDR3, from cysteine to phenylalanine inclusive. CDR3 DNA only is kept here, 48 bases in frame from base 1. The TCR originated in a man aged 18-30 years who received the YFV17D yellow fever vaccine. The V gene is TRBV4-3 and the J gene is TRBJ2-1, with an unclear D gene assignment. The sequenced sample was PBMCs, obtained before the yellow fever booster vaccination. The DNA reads TGCGCCAGCAGCCAAGAGTGGGCAGGAGTTTACAATGAGCAGTTCTTC. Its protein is CASSQEWAGVYNEQFF.